This T cell receptor beta chain was recovered during a study of graft-versus-host responses after intestinal transplantation. Study-level findings and limits: Early post-transplant HvG declines were associated with peak circulating GvH clone levels.

Turning to this clone: Antigen unknown.

V was clipped by 3 bases and J by 6 bases, with 15 bases between them. CDR1 is SGHTA, CDR2 FQGNSA, per germline. This CDR3 has 16 amino acids. The repertoire was sequenced with immunoSEQ multiplex PCR; TCRdb's copy has only in-frame clones and lacks some. The table has thousands of clones, around 72% seen once; the top ten hold about 7.7%. Graft material was processed, releasing intraepithelial and lamina propria lymphocytes. The chain joins TRBV7-2 to TRBJ1-6; no definite D call. This sequence was found in a human patient who received an intestinal transplant, so some T cells may come from the graft donor. This specimen was ileum tissue, taken 17 days after transplant. The CDR3 loop reads CASSFLVRGSNSPLHF. In DNA form, the CDR3 reads TGTGCCAGCAGCTTCCTTGTACGGGGAAGTAATTCACCCCTCCACTTT.